These 4 T cell receptor beta chains share one sample of origin, sequenced in a study of blood T cell repertoires in COVID-19. Sequencing used immunoSEQ multiplex PCR; TCRdb keeps in-frame clones, though not all of them. The table has approximately 150,000 clones, approximately 89% seen once; the top ten hold around 1.6%. Sequences were obtained from peripheral blood. All receptors derive from a human donor in a cohort sampled during active COVID-19.

This rearrangement joins TRBV11-2 to TRBJ2-3; TRBD2 aligns across 13 bases. Germline V gene data show CDR1 as SGHAT and CDR2 as FQNNGV. The J segment lost 0 bases and the V segment lost 5 bases, leaving 11 bases of the junction unmatched. The CDR3 spans 19 residues. As DNA, the CDR3 is TGTGCCAGCAGCCCCGGGACTAGCGGGGCCTTCATAAGCACAGATACGCAGTATTTT. Protein product: CASSPGTSGAFISTDTQYF.

This clone has only one observation. The chain employs TRBV29-1 and TRBJ2-7; D is ambiguous. The V end was cut by 3 bases, the J end by 0 bases, with 12 bases between. The CDR3 has 14 amino acids. Germline CDR1 is SQVTM and CDR2 is ANQGSEA. CDR3: CSVESHRSSYEQYF. CDR3 bases: TGCAGCGTTGAGTCGCACCGCAGCTCCTACGAGCAGTACTTC.

The V call is TRBV6-2 or TRBV6-3, the J call TRBJ2-3; 8 nucleotides agree with TRBD2. The germline V gene has CDR1 MNHEY and CDR2 SVGEGT. The CDR3 covers 15 residues. Trimming at V came to 4 bases and at J to 1 base, leaving 4 bases not matched to a gene. The CDR3 DNA is TGTGCCAGCAGTTCTCTGCGGGGGGGCACAGATACGCAGTATTTT. This encodes CASSSLRGGTDTQYF.

V and J are TRBV7-2 and TRBJ2-3, with 7 nucleotides matching TRBD1. Germline V gives CDR1 SGHTA, CDR2 FQGNSA. The CDR3 length is 15 residues. J was trimmed by 0 bases and V by 6 bases; bases with no gene match: 6. The DNA of the CDR3 is TGTGCCAGCAGGGGACCGGGACAGAGCACAGATACGCAGTATTTT. This translates into CASRGPGQSTDTQYF. Filled out from reference TRBV7-2 and TRBJ2-3, the complete variable domain reads GAGVSQSPSNKVTEKGKDVELRCDPISGHTALYWYRQSLGQGLEFLIYFQGNSAPDKSGLPSDRFSAERTGGSVSTLTIQRTQQEDSAVYLCASRGPGQSTDTQYFGPGTRLTVL.